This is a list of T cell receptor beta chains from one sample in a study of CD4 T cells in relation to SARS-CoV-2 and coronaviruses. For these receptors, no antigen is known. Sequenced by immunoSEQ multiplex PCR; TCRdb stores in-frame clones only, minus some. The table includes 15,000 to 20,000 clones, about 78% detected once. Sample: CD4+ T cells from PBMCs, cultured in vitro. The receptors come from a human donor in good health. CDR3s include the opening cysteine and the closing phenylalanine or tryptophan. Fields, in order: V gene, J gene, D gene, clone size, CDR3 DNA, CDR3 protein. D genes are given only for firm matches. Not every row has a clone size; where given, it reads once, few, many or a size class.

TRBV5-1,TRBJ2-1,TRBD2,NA,TGCGCCAGCAGCTTGGGAGGGACTAGCGGGAGCAATGAGCAGTTCTTC,CASSLGGTSGSNEQFF
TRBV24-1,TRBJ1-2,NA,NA,TGTGCCACCAGCCGGGGGCTAGGGTATGGCTACACCTTC,CATSRGLGYGYTF
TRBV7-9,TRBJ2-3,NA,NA,TGTGCCAGCAGCTCTTTATCGGACCGTAGGAGAGATACGCAGTATTTT,CASSSLSDRRRDTQYF
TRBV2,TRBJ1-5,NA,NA,TGTGCCAGCAGTGATCGGGCAGGGTGGAATCAGCCCCAGCATTTT,CASSDRAGWNQPQHF
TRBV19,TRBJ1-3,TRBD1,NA,TGTGCCAGTAGTATTTTCGGCAGGGGGCTTGCTGGAAACACCATATATTTT,CASSIFGRGLAGNTIYF
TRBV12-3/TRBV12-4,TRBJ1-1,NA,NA,TGTGCCAGCAACCCGGGGGTTGCTGAAGCTTTCTTT,CASNPGVAEAFF
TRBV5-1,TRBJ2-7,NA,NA,TGCGCCAGCAGCTTTTCCACGGGAGACTACGAGCAGTACTTC,CASSFSTGDYEQYF
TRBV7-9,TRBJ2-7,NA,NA,TGTGCCAGCAGCTTAGTGGGGGGAGTCTACGAGCAGTACTTC,CASSLVGGVYEQYF
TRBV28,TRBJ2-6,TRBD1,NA,TGTGCCAGCAGTTTATTACAGGGGTCTGGGGCCAACGTCCTGACTTTC,CASSLLQGSGANVLTF
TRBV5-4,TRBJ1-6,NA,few,TGTGCCAGCAGCTTGAGCGGTTCAGGAAATTCACCCCTCCACTTT,CASSLSGSGNSPLHF
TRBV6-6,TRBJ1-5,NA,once,TGTGCCAGCAGTTACTTAGACCAGCCCCAGCATTTT,CASSYLDQPQHF
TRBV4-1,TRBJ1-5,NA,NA,TGCGCCAGCAGCCAAGGCATAGTTGAGCCCCAGCATTTT,CASSQGIVEPQHF
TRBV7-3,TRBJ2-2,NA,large,TGTGCCAGCAGCTCCTATTTAGGGACTAACACCGGGGAGCTGTTTTTT,CASSSYLGTNTGELFF
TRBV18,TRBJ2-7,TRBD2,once,TGTGCCAGCTCACCTCGGGAGGGCAAGGACGAGCAGTACTTC,CASSPREGKDEQYF
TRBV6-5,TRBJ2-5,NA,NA,TGTGCCAGCAAAGGGGGGTCGGAGACCCAGTACTTC,CASKGGSETQYF
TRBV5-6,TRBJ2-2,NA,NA,TGTGCCAGCAGCCCATTGGCGGGCGCGAACACCGGGGAGCTGTTTTTT,CASSPLAGANTGELFF
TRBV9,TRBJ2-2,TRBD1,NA,TGTGCCAGCAGCCGGACAGGCCAGAACACCGGGGAGCTGTTTTTT,CASSRTGQNTGELFF
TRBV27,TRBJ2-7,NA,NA,TGTGCCAGCAGTTTCTCGAGGGTAGGGTACGAGCAGTACTTC,CASSFSRVGYEQYF
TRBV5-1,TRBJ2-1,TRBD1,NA,TGCGCCAGCAGCTTGACAGGGGATGACAATGAGCAGTTCTTC,CASSLTGDDNEQFF
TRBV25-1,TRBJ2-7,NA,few,TGTGCCAGCAGGATCGAGGGAGGGGGCGAGCAGTACTTC,CASRIEGGGEQYF
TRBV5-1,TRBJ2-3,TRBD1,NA,TGCGCCAGCAGCTCGGGACAGGGCCGTTACACAGATACGCAGTATTTT,CASSSGQGRYTDTQYF
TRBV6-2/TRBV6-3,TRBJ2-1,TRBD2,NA,TGTGCCAGCAGTAGGAGGTTTAACGGGGGGGCCTACAATGAGCAGTTCTTC,CASSRRFNGGAYNEQFF
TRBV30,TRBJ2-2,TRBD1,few,TGTGCCTGGGGGACAGGGCGCACCGGGGAGCTGTTTTTT,CAWGTGRTGELFF
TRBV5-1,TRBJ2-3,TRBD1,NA,TGCGCCAGCAGCTTCGGGGACAGGGACACAGATACGCAGTATTTT,CASSFGDRDTDTQYF
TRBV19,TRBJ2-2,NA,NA,TGTGCCAGTAGGGTGGGGGATTACTCCGGGGAGCTGTTTTTT,CASRVGDYSGELFF
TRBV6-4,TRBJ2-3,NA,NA,TGTGCCAGCAGTGACTCGATTTCGGGAACAGATACGCAGTATTTT,CASSDSISGTDTQYF
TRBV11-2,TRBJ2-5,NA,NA,TGTGCCAGCAGCTCCACCCTGAGAGAAGAGACCCAGTACTTC,CASSSTLREETQYF
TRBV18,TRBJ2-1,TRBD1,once,TGTGCCAGCTCACGATCAGGCACAGGGGGCTACAATGAGCAGTTCTTC,CASSRSGTGGYNEQFF
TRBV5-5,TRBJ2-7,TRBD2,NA,TGTGCCAGCAGCCGACTAGCGGGCCATTCCTACGAGCAGTACTTC,CASSRLAGHSYEQYF
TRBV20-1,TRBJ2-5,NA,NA,TGCAGTGCGCGGCTGCCTGGGACCCAGTACTTC,CSARLPGTQYF
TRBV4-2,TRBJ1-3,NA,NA,TGTGCCAGCAGCCCTCGAGTTGGGAGCTCTGGAAACACCATATATTTT,CASSPRVGSSGNTIYF
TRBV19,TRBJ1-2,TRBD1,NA,TGTGCCAGTAGTATCAGTCCCCAGGGGGACTATGGCTACACCTTC,CASSISPQGDYGYTF